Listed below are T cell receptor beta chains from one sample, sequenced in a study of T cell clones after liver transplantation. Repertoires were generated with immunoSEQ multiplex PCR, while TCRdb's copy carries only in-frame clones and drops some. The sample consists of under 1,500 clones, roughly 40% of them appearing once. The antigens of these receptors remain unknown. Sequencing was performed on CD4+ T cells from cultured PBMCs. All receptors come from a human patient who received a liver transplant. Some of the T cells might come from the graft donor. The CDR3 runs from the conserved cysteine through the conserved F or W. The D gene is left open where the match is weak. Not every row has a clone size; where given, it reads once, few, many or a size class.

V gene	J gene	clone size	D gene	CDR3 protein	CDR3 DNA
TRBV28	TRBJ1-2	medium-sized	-	CASSFPSNYGYTF	TGTGCCAGCAGTTTCCCGTCTAACTATGGCTACACCTTC
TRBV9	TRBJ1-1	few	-	CASSPFSGADTEAFF	TGTGCTAGCAGCCCTTTCTCAGGGGCTGACACTGAAGCTTTCTTT
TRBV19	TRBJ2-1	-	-	CASRVGGPSYNEQFF	TGTGCCAGTAGGGTCGGGGGGCCCTCGTACAATGAGCAGTTCTTC
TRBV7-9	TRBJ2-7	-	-	CASSSTGHPYEQYF	TGTGCCAGCAGCTCAACGGGACATCCCTACGAGCAGTACTTC
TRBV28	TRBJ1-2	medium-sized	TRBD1	CASSLIRPRQGENYGYTF	TGTGCCAGCAGTTTAATTCGGCCCCGACAGGGAGAGAACTATGGCTACACCTTC
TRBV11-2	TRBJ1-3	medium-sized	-	CASSLSRLGDTIYF	TGTGCCAGCAGCTTATCCAGATTGGGAGACACCATATATTTT
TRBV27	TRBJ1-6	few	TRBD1	CASRTGDSPLHF	TGTGCCAGCCGGACAGGGGACTCACCCCTCCACTTT
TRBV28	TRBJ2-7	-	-	CATSTRSYEQYF	TGTGCCACCTCTACCCGCTCCTACGAGCAGTACTTC
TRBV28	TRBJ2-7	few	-	CASSLAGFTTGQYF	TGTGCCAGCAGTTTAGCGGGGTTTACGACGGGGCAGTACTTC
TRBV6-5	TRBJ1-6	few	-	CASSRYGVSDSPLHF	TGTGCCAGCAGCCGATACGGGGTATCGGATTCACCCCTCCACTTT
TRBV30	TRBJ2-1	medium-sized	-	CAWSGLAYNEQFF	TGTGCCTGGAGTGGGCTGGCCTACAATGAGCAGTTCTTC
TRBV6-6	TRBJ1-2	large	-	CASSTPSIGGYTF	TGTGCCAGCAGTACCCCCTCGATCGGTGGCTACACCTTC
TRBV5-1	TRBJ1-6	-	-	CASTDGRGNSPLHF	TGCGCCAGCACGGACGGGAGGGGCAATTCACCCCTCCACTTT
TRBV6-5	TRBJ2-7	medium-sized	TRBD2	CASSYSYGGAGEQYF	TGTGCCAGCAGTTACTCGTACGGGGGGGCTGGTGAGCAGTACTTC
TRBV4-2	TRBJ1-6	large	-	CASSQDMGRGFNSPLHF	TGTGCCAGCAGCCAAGATATGGGCAGGGGTTTTAATTCACCCCTCCACTTT
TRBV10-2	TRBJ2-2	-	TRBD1	CASWTGASGGELFF	TGCGCCAGCTGGACAGGGGCCAGCGGCGGGGAGCTGTTTTTT
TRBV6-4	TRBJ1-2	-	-	CASNVGREGYTF	TGTGCCAGCAACGTGGGGAGGGAAGGCTACACCTTC
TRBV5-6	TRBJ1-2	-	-	CASSLTGVNYGYTF	TGTGCCAGCAGCTTAACAGGAGTCAACTATGGCTACACCTTC
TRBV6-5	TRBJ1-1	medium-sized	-	CASMRNTEAFF	TGTGCCAGCATGCGGAACACTGAAGCTTTCTTT
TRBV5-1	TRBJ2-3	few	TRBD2	CASSLGLAAESDTQYF	TGCGCCAGCAGCTTGGGACTAGCGGCGGAATCAGATACGCAGTATTTT
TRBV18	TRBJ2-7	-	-	CASSAGTPPGEQYF	TGTGCCAGCTCGGCCGGGACACCTCCGGGGGAGCAGTACTTC
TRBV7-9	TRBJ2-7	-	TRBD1	CASSPSGQGARQYF	TGTGCCAGCAGCCCCTCGGGACAGGGGGCGAGGCAGTACTTC
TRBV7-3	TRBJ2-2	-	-	CASSLTRNTGELFF	TGTGCCAGCAGCTTAACGCGGAACACCGGGGAGCTGTTTTTT
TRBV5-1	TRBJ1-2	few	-	CASSSGGSGAYGYTF	TGCGCCAGCAGCTCGGGGGGCAGTGGAGCCTATGGCTACACCTTC
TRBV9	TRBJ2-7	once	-	CASSVEGLSSYEQYF	TGTGCCAGCAGCGTAGAAGGACTGAGCTCCTACGAGCAGTACTTC
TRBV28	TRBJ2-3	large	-	CASSLPPSTDTQYF	TGTGCCAGCAGTCTACCACCCAGCACAGATACGCAGTATTTT
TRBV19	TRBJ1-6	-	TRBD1	CASSLQGGNSPLHF	TGTGCCAGTAGTCTACAGGGGGGGAATTCACCCCTCCACTTT
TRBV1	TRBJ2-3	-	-	CTSSQHGGPSTDTQYF	TGCACCAGCAGCCAACACGGCGGCCCAAGCACAGATACGCAGTATTTT
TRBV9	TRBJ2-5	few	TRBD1	CASSAGQAGGVKETQYF	TGTGCCAGCAGCGCAGGACAGGCTGGGGGAGTAAAAGAGACCCAGTACTTC
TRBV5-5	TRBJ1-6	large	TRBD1	CASSAEGAPNSPLHF	TGTGCCAGCAGCGCGGAGGGGGCCCCCAATTCACCCCTCCACTTT
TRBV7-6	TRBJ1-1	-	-	CASSTRDTMNTEAFF	TGTGCCAGCAGCACCAGGGACACAATGAACACTGAAGCTTTCTTT
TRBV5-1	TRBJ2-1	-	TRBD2	CASSLGYSGGAREQFF	TGCGCCAGCAGCTTGGGATATAGCGGGGGGGCGAGGGAGCAGTTCTTC
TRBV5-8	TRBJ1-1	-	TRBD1	CASSFPPGTGEAFF	TGTGCCAGCTCCTTCCCCCCCGGGACAGGTGAAGCTTTCTTT
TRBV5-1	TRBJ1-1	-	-	CASSQQGQNTEAFF	TGCGCCAGCAGCCAACAGGGCCAGAACACTGAAGCTTTCTTT
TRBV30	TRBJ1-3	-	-	CAWSVIGRAGHSGNTIYF	TGTGCCTGGAGTGTAATCGGGCGGGCAGGTCACTCTGGAAACACCATATATTTT
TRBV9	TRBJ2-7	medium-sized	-	CASSAGARLYF	TGTGCCAGCAGCGCAGGGGCTAGGTTGTACTTC
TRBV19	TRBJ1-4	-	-	CASSLTPLGDEKLFF	TGTGCCAGTAGCCTTACTCCTTTGGGAGATGAAAAACTGTTTTTT
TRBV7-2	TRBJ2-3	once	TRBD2	CAGSTGTSGSTDTQYF	TGTGCCGGCAGCACCGGGACTAGCGGAAGCACAGATACGCAGTATTTT
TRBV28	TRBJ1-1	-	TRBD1	CASSTRQGRLNTEAFF	TGTGCCAGCAGTACCCGACAGGGACGGTTGAACACTGAAGCTTTCTTT
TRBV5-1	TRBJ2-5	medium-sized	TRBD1	CASSIRQGGETQYF	TGCGCCAGCAGCATCCGACAGGGTGGTGAGACCCAGTACTTC
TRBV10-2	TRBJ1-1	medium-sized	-	CASKRQGNTEAFF	TGCGCCAGCAAGAGGCAGGGGAACACTGAAGCTTTCTTT
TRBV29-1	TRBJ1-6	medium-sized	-	CSVEDWGGALSF	TGCAGCGTTGAAGATTGGGGGGGGGCTCTGTCCTTT
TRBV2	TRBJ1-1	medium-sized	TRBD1	CASSRGQASLNTEAFF	TGTGCCAGCAGTAGGGGACAGGCGTCGCTGAACACTGAAGCTTTCTTT
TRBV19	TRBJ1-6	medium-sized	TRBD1	CASSTDGQGVSYNSPLHF	TGTGCCAGTAGTACCGACGGACAGGGGGTTTCCTATAATTCACCCCTCCACTTT
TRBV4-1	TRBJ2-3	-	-	CASRSSGTDTQYF	TGCGCCAGCCGGAGTTCGGGCACAGATACGCAGTATTTT
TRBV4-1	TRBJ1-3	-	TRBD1	CASSQGRSVGTASGNTIYF	TGCGCCAGCAGCCAAGGTCGGTCCGTCGGGACAGCCTCTGGAAACACCATATATTTT
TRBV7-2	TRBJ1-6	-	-	CASNLGGGNSPLHF	TGTGCCAGCAATCTGGGAGGGGGGAATTCACCCCTCCACTTT
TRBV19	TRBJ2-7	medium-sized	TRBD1	CASSTDRVYEQYF	TGTGCCAGTAGTACCGACAGGGTTTACGAGCAGTACTTC
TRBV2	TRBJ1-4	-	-	CASRGLIEKLFF	TGTGCCAGCAGGGGGCTAATTGAAAAACTGTTTTTT
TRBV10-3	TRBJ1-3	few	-	CAISESGGSSGNTIYF	TGTGCCATCAGTGAGTCGGGGGGGTCCTCTGGAAACACCATATATTTT
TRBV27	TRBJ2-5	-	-	CAISRQGGETQYF	TGTGCCATCTCCCGACAGGGAGGCGAGACCCAGTACTTC
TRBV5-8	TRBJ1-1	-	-	CASSFFQGKTEAFF	TGTGCCAGCAGCTTCTTCCAGGGAAAGACTGAAGCTTTCTTT
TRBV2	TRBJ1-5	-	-	CASSTDTGKGQPQHF	TGTGCCAGCAGTACTGATACAGGGAAGGGACAGCCCCAGCATTTT